This paragraph reports one T cell receptor (beta chain). Its antigen is not known. Germline V gene data show CDR1 as DFQATT and CDR2 as SNEGSKA (reference sequence). This CDR3 spans 14 amino acids. V lost 0 bases and J lost 5, with 13 bases in between. The sample belongs to a study of blood T cells in healthy people across ages. Study background: There was about one barcoded beta molecule captured by template switching per two T cells. Study findings and constraints: Long-lived donors had more naive CD4+ cells and higher diversity than aged donors. Diversity estimated from one million T cells was considered an underestimate.

A second PCR of roughly 7 to 11 cycles used a sample-barcoded 5' primer and a J-beta primer mix. Through a template-switch adaptor with 12 random nucleotides, each cDNA molecule received a tag. In TCRdb, the 5' RACE reads were re-called with MiXCR into one record per CDR3 protein. Of approximately 830,000 distinct CDR3 sequences detected, around 62% appear once; the ten largest clones hold about 30%. The sequence was collected from a young man in good health. The sequencing input was blood. The rearrangement uses TRBV20-1 and TRBJ1-2; D remains unclear. The CDR3 reads CSARDWRRLYGYTF. The DNA for the CDR3 is TGCAGTGCTAGAGATTGGCGACGGTTATATGGCTACACCTTC.